The rows below give T cell receptor beta chains drawn from one sample of a study of T-cell reconstitution after alpha-beta-depleted transplantation in children. TCRdb used MiXCR to reprocess the PCR reads, holding one entry per CDR3 protein. The sample carries 440,000 or so distinct CDR3 sequences, 43% recorded once. The input for sequencing was PBMCs, taken before TCRalphabeta/CD19-depleted stem cell transplant. These receptors came from a girl under 10 years old with aplastic anemia, due to receive a stem cell transplant. The conserved cysteine and the conserved F or W are not part of the CDR3 here. A clone size is listed for some rows: how often the clone was seen (once, few, many), or a class if it is expanded.

V	length	size	CDR3
TRBV10-2	11	few	ASISGRRGEQF
TRBV4-2	12	many	ASSQGLASGELF
TRBV3-1	16	-	ASSLRTSGRQRADTQY
TRBV5-1	14	-	ASSSAWGANTGELF
TRBV30	12	-	AWSADRLNTEAF
TRBV20-1	14	few	SASRQGAGVNTEAF
TRBV5-1	17	-	ASSLAGTVSGTRYNEQF
TRBV29-1	10	few	SLRVSNTEAF
TRBV20-1	16	-	SARDRGRGLIMNTEAF
TRBV4-1	12	-	ASRHPGTNTEAF
TRBV20-1	11	-	SASGPRSGPQH
TRBV11-2	15	-	ASSLERSEDSQETQY
TRBV27	9	few	ASSYGHEQF
TRBV20-1	10	-	SARRQGETQY
TRBV7-2	12	once	ASSLISGRTEAF
TRBV5-1	14	-	ASSLAATGYTGELF
TRBV27	11	many	ASRQDLFYEQF
TRBV6-2/TRBV6-3	13	-	ASSFIGDPPQGYT
TRBV29-1	11	few	SVAGGITDTQY
TRBV27	14	-	ASSLGTGRVPYEQY
TRBV7-9	14	-	ASSLPEALGAEKLF
TRBV4-1	17	-	ASSQDFSTGEVRQETQY
TRBV20-1	11	-	SASDRDHQPQH
TRBV6-2/TRBV6-3	12	-	ASSYSHRVDTQY
TRBV3-1	10	many	ASSRGAFEQF
TRBV27	12	-	ASKRSGTAYEQY
TRBV12-3/TRBV12-4	11	few	ASSSGGTFEQY
TRBV20-1	15	few	SARDFGASGSTDTQY
TRBV6-1	13	-	ASNHEPISSSGYT
TRBV7-2	14	-	ASTPGGQGSTGELF
TRBV7-9	15	-	ASSLGPLAGIQETQY
TRBV6-5	12	-	ASSYRGGSGGYT
TRBV20-1	12	-	SAIRPVAGYEQY
TRBV5-1	13	few	ASSGETGPLKTQY
TRBV27	13	-	ATKRRDSRTDTQY
TRBV7-6	13	-	ASSLRSSGGETQY
TRBV25-1	15	many	ASSEPASGRGFGEQF
TRBV11-2	13	-	ASSSTSGTNNEQF
TRBV7-2	12	-	ASSPRTGQAGYT